The 30 T cell receptor beta chains listed next were all sequenced from one sample in a study of blood T cell repertoires in COVID-19. Sequenced by immunoSEQ multiplex PCR; TCRdb stores in-frame clones only, minus some. The profile shows about 440,000 clones, nearly 90% of them singletons. What was sequenced was PBMCs or T cells enriched from blood (not recorded which). Receptor source: a woman aged 18-29 years with acute COVID-19.

Concerning this clone: Other DNA variants within this sample encode the same CDR3. The chain carries TRBV9 and TRBJ2-2; a weak D match, TRBD1 (5 bases). V dropped 0 bases and J dropped 5 bases, with 5 bases sitting between them. The CDR3 runs to 13 residues. Germline V lookup: CDR1 SGDLS, CDR2 YYNGEE. The CDR3 spells CASSVAGTGELFF. The DNA of the CDR3 is TGTGCCAGCAGCGTAGCAGGGACCGGGGAGCTGTTTTTT.

The CDR3 spells CASSRQVHSPLHF. In DNA, the CDR3 is TGTGCCAGCAGTCGACAGGTCCATTCACCCCTCCACTTT. V is TRBV6-5 and J is TRBJ1-6; D is perhaps TRBD1 (6 bases). Between the trimmed V and J ends, which lost 5 bases and 8 bases, there was a span of 10 bases. Germline V gene lookup returns CDR1 MNHEY and CDR2 SVGAGI. The CDR3 consists of 13 residues.

The sample holds one count of this clone. The J gene is TRBJ1-1, the V gene TRBV6-6; a possible D gene is TRBD1 (5 bases). V was trimmed by 8 bases and J by 7 bases, leaving 11 bases between them. The V gene's germline CDR1 is MNHNY and CDR2 SVGAGI (reference sequence). The CDR3 is made up of 11 amino acids. The CDR3 sequence is CASGTAFEAFF. As DNA, the CDR3 is TGTGCCAGCGGGACTGCGTTTGAAGCTTTCTTT.

CDR3 DNA: TGCAGCGTTGATGTAATTAACCAAGAGACCCAGTACTTC. It encodes CSVDVINQETQYF. V usage is TRBV29-1 and J usage is TRBJ2-5; D not resolved. The germline CDR1 and CDR2 sequences are SQVTM and ANQGSEA. The CDR3 extends over 13 amino acids. The ends were cut back, 3 bases at V and 0 bases at J, with 8 bases in the middle.

The chain carries TRBV6-5 and TRBJ1-3; D ambiguous. The CDR3 is 14 amino acids. The germline V gene has CDR1 MNHEY and CDR2 SVGAGI. The V end lost 7 bases, the J end lost 3 bases, and 13 bases lay between the germline ends. CDR3 sequence: CASTAQTGGNTIYF. CDR3 nucleotides: TGTGCCAGCACCGCCCAGACTGGTGGAAACACCATATATTTT.

V is TRBV5-4 and J is TRBJ1-1; no reliable D call. Trimming removed 3 bases at V and 1 base at J, with 13 bases between. CDR3 length: 15 amino acids. Germline CDR1 is SGHNT and CDR2 is YYREEE (reference sequence). The CDR3 protein is CASSSFWGANTEAFF. CDR3 nucleotide sequence: TGTGCCAGCAGCTCGTTTTGGGGAGCGAACACTGAAGCTTTCTTT.

This chain links TRBV7-9 with TRBJ2-1; 10 bases map to TRBD2. With 5 bases clipped from V and 8 bases from J, the junction kept 9 bases outside the gene matches. Germline V gene data show CDR1 as SEHNR and CDR2 as FQNEAQ (reference sequence). The CDR3 spans 15 residues. The DNA for the CDR3 is TGTGCCAGCAGCCGGACTAGCGGAGATATCGATGAGCAGTTCTTC. This translates into CASSRTSGDIDEQFF.

The chain recombines TRBV2 with TRBJ2-7; possibly TRBD1 for D (6 bases). Trimming took off 5 bases at V and 2 bases at J, with 10 bases between the two ends. The CDR3 runs 13 residues. The germline CDR1 and CDR2 sequences are SNHLY and FYNNEI. CDR3 loop: CASSQGRTYEQYF. For the CDR3, the DNA is TGTGCCAGCAGTCAGGGGAGAACCTACGAGCAGTACTTC.

In this sample, this clone turned up once. The chain links TRBV28 to TRBJ1-4; D might be TRBD1 (5 bases). The CDR3 runs 15 residues. V dropped 4 bases and J dropped 4 bases, with 13 bases sitting between them. Germline CDR1 MDHEN, CDR2 SYDVKM. The CDR3 DNA reads TGTGCCAGCAGTTCAAATAAAGGGGTTAATGAAAAACTGTTTTTT. Translation: CASSSNKGVNEKLFF.

The chain has TRBV9 and TRBJ1-2, with a weak D call TRBD1 (6 bases). The length of the CDR3 is 18 residues. The V and J ends lost 4 bases and 2 bases respectively, with 24 bases between them. The germline V gene has CDR1 SGDLS and CDR2 YYNGEE. The CDR3 DNA reads TGTGCCAGCAGCTTACAGGGAAATCCCTTGGTGTTGAACTATGGCTACACCTTC. Its translation is CASSLQGNPLVLNYGYTF.

The chain combines TRBV5-1 with TRBJ1-1; TRBD1 agrees at 7 bases. Germline V gene lookup returns CDR1 SGHRS and CDR2 YFSETQ. V lost 4 bases and J lost 3; bases outside the gene matches: 0. This CDR3 spans 12 amino acids. The CDR3 DNA follows: TGCGCCAGCAGCGGGACAGACACTGAAGCTTTCTTT. It is translated as CASSGTDTEAFF.

This chain's CDR3 is CASSSLGGKGNYGYTF. Written as DNA, the CDR3 is TGTGCCAGCAGCTCCCTTGGGGGGAAAGGTAACTATGGCTACACCTTC. The genes are TRBV11-3 and TRBJ1-2, with a tentative D call TRBD1 (5 bases). Between the trimmed V and J ends, which lost 4 bases and 1 base, there was a span of 16 bases. In germline, CDR1 is SGHNT, CDR2 YENEEA. The CDR3 is 16 residues long.

The rearrangement joins TRBV11-2 to TRBJ1-2; a possible D gene is TRBD1 (6 bases). V was cut by 5 bases and J by 8 bases, with 15 bases left in between. Germline V gene data show CDR1 as SGHAT and CDR2 as FQNNGV. The CDR3 runs to 13 residues. CDR3 nucleotide sequence: TGTGCCAGCAGCCAACAGGGACGGAAAGGCTACACCTTC. This codes for CASSQQGRKGYTF.

The chain employs TRBV7-9 and TRBJ1-3, with 7 bases lining up with TRBD1. The CDR3 contains 16 residues. Germline lookup yields CDR1 SEHNR and CDR2 FQNEAQ (reference sequence). J gave up 0 bases and V 5 bases, and 7 bases lay outside the gene matches. CDR3 sequence (DNA): TGTGCCAGCAGCCAGTCACAGGGGAGCTCTGGAAACACCATATATTTT. Translation gives CASSQSQGSSGNTIYF.

The chain uses TRBV11-3 and TRBJ1-4, with D unclear. Per the germline V gene, CDR1 is SGHNT and CDR2 is YENEEA. The CDR3 totals 16 residues. V was pared by 0 bases and J by 6 bases, with 14 bases between. The CDR3: CASSLDRYGKHEKLFF. The CDR3 DNA reads TGTGCCAGCAGCTTAGATAGGTACGGGAAACATGAAAAACTGTTTTTT.

In the case of this clone: Without the conserved terminal phenylalanine or tryptophan, this CDR3 likely stems from a read error. Because the CDR3's place on the DNA is in doubt, the DNA is left out and the CDR3 is given as listed by TCRdb. The V gene is TRBV2, the J gene TRBJ1-2; TRBD1 is taken as the D call from the table, unchecked against the DNA. Termini included, the CDR3 measures 9 amino acids. Germline CDR1 is SNHLY and CDR2 is FYNNEI. The CDR3 sequence: CASSEGQLY.

V and J are TRBV7-8 and TRBJ2-2; the D gene is possibly TRBD2 (5 bases). Germline assignment: CDR1 SGHVS and CDR2 FQNEAQ. Deletions cut 2 bases from V and 6 bases from J, with 22 bases between. There are 18 residues in the CDR3. DNA for the CDR3: TGTGCCAGCAGCTTAATTCTTCTCTTTCCGGGAATGCCCGGGGAGCTGTTTTTT. As protein: CASSLILLFPGMPGELFF.

V and J are TRBV7-8 and TRBJ2-3, with 10 bases matching TRBD2. The CDR3 has 15 amino acids. Germline V gives CDR1 SGHVS, CDR2 FQNEAQ. With 1 base clipped from V and 5 bases from J, the junction kept 3 bases outside the gene matches. The CDR3 loop reads CASSLVLAGGDTQYF. DNA for the CDR3: TGTGCCAGCAGCTTAGTTTTAGCGGGAGGAGATACGCAGTATTTT.

The chain couples TRBV19 to TRBJ2-3; 15 bases map to TRBD2. Germline assignment: CDR1 LNHDA and CDR2 SQIVND (reference sequence). The CDR3 runs to 15 residues. With 9 bases clipped from V and 3 bases from J, the junction kept 4 bases outside the gene matches. In DNA, the CDR3 is TGTGCCAGCAGGACTAGCGGGAGGGTGACAGATACGCAGTATTTT. Protein product: CASRTSGRVTDTQYF.

The chain employs TRBV7-9 and TRBJ1-6; 8 positions agree with TRBD1. The length of the CDR3 is 16 residues. The J segment lost 7 bases and the V segment lost 5 bases, leaving 10 bases of the junction unmatched. Germline CDR1 and CDR2: SEHNR and FQNEAQ (reference sequence). The CDR3 nucleotides read TGTGCCAGCAGCGCCATGGACAGGGTGGAGAATTCACCCCTCCACTTT. This sequence encodes CASSAMDRVENSPLHF.

The CDR3 DNA reads TGTGCCAGCAGTGAAGGTCAGGGGGCGCGGTCCGGGGAGCTGTTTTTT. Residues: CASSEGQGARSGELFF. The genes are TRBV6-1 and TRBJ2-2; 8 nucleotides agree with TRBD1. The V gene end was trimmed by 1 base and the J gene end by 6 bases; junction bases not matched to a gene: 7. The CDR3 has 16 amino acids. Germline loops: CDR1 MNHNS, CDR2 SASEGT.

The gene calls are TRBV19 and TRBJ2-6; 9 nucleotides agree with TRBD1. The CDR3 contains 15 residues. V gave up 4 bases and J gave up 2 bases; unmatched junction bases: 0. Per the germline V gene, CDR1 is LNHDA and CDR2 is SQIVND (reference sequence). CDR3 region: CASSRDRAGANVLTF. DNA for the CDR3: TGTGCCAGTAGTAGGGACAGGGCTGGGGCCAACGTCCTGACTTTC.

The chain employs TRBV4-3 and TRBJ2-2, with 13 bases that match TRBD2. The CDR3 sequence is 17 residues long. Trimming removed 4 bases from V and 2 bases from J; junction bases left unmatched: 4. CDR1 is LGHNA, CDR2 YSLEER, per germline. CDR3 coding DNA: TGCGCCAGCAGCCTCCGGACTAGCGGGAGTAACACCGGGGAGCTGTTTTTT. It yields the protein CASSLRTSGSNTGELFF.

This clone was observed a single time. The chain joins TRBV11-2 to TRBJ2-1, with 8 bases that match TRBD2. Per germline, CDR1 SGHAT and CDR2 FQNNGV. With 2 bases clipped from V and 5 bases from J, the junction kept 11 bases outside the gene matches. The CDR3 length is 17 residues. CDR3 region: CASSLSVVSGVNNEQFF. The CDR3 DNA sequence: TGTGCCAGCAGCTTAAGCGTAGTTAGCGGGGTTAACAATGAGCAGTTCTTC.

The chain carries TRBV30 and TRBJ2-7; 7 nucleotides match TRBD1. V trimming: 2 bases; J trimming: 2 bases; junction bases outside the gene matches: 9. Germline V gene data show CDR1 as GTSNPN and CDR2 as SVGIG (reference sequence). This CDR3 has 15 residues. The CDR3 region is CAWSHRDSFTYEQYF. CDR3 bases: TGTGCCTGGAGTCACCGGGACAGCTTTACCTACGAGCAGTACTTC.

The CDR3 DNA sequence: TGCGCCAGCAGTCAATCGAGCAGGGTCGACTCCTACGAGCAGTACTTC. It yields the protein CASSQSSRVDSYEQYF. This chain joins TRBV23-1 and TRBJ2-7; possibly TRBD1 for D (5 bases). TRBV23-1 is labeled an ORF, and its function is uncertain. V was trimmed by 0 bases and J by 0 bases, leaving 12 bases between them. The length of the CDR3 is 16 residues.

The table lists this clone with a count of one. The gene calls are TRBV19 and TRBJ1-5, with a tentative D call TRBD1 (5 bases). This CDR3 spans 15 amino acids. V was trimmed by 6 bases and J by 1 base, leaving 13 bases between them. Germline CDR1 is LNHDA and CDR2 is SQIVND (reference sequence). The CDR3 bases are TGTGCCAGTAGAATCGGACACGAAAGCAATCAGCCCCAGCATTTT. Amino acid sequence: CASRIGHESNQPQHF.

V usage is TRBV5-5 and J usage is TRBJ1-1, with TRBD1 matching 7 bases. The CDR3 length is 14 residues. The V segment lost 4 bases and the J segment 4 bases; nucleotides outside the gene matches: 7. Germline V gene data show CDR1 as SGHKS and CDR2 as YYEKEE (reference sequence). The CDR3 nucleotides are TGTGCCAGCAGCGTTGACAGGGTCGGCACTGAAGCTTTCTTT. Protein product: CASSVDRVGTEAFF.

This clone showed up just a few times. The rearrangement joins TRBV11-3 to TRBJ2-2; possible D gene TRBD2, 5 bases. The CDR3 extends over 15 amino acids. The V end was cut by 5 bases, the J end by 5 bases, with 15 bases between. Germline V gives CDR1 SGHNT, CDR2 YENEEA. The CDR3 bases are TGTGCCAGCAGCCCACGGGAACCCTATACCGGGGAGCTGTTTTTT. It encodes CASSPREPYTGELFF.

The chain carries TRBV3-1 (or the pseudogene TRBV3-2) and TRBJ2-7; 10 nucleotides line up with TRBD1. V lost 1 base to trimming and J lost 7 bases; unmatched junction nucleotides: 4. Germline CDR1 is LGHDT and CDR2 is YNNKEL (reference sequence). This CDR3 region has 14 residues. CDR3 sequence reads: CASSQGTGGIEQYF. In nucleotides, the CDR3 is TGTGCCAGCAGCCAAGGGACAGGGGGAATAGAGCAGTACTTC.